This TCR beta chain was identified in a study of cytomegalovirus exposure and HLA in healthy donors (dated by TCRdb to 2017 to 2019). About the investigation overall: According to an earlier analysis of several hundred of the donors, about 179 million T cells yielded roughly 100 million unique TCR beta sequences and about 300 Gb of sequence data. Besides the first cohort of 666 subjects, a separate validation cohort made up of about 120 different subjects was used. Rather than using new phenotypic data, the later analysis identified candidate immune exposures from TCR beta sequences and from how often those sequences occurred across donors. An earlier analysis of around 580 of the donors used high-throughput TCR beta sequencing to judge whether each TCR beta V gene segment behaved as functional or pseudogenic. High-throughput TCR immunosequencing, statistical association of individual TCRs with disease status, and machine learning were combined to predict cytomegalovirus infection status. The genetic ancestry cluster associated with self-reported Caucasian donors included roughly 84% of the 300 to 450 genotyped donors. The number of donors typed differed by locus, with roughly 620-640 for A, B, C, DRB1 and DQB1, 522 for DQA1, 600 to 610 for DPA1, and roughly 450 for DPB1. Donor age, sex, ethnicity and CMV serostatus were collected together with the repertoire data. Four or five DR-DQ haplotypes were treated as single units for association and clustering because of strong linkage in the cohort. The study aimed to test whether cataloging public T cell receptors could reveal signatures of past pathogen exposure. The study used immunosequencing to profile the T cell repertoires of approximately 640 subjects and linked those repertoires to cytomegalovirus serostatus. On average, approximately 250,000 unique TCR beta nucleotide sequences were sequenced per donor among several hundred genotyped donors of the cohort, with about 17% of those sequences being non-productive. An early release covering about 600 HLA-typed donors comprised about 300 gigabases of sequencing data and approximately 80 million unique TCR sequences. Every repertoire in the discovery cohort had been generated on one and the same sequencing platform. A later genetic analysis used genome-wide SNP genotypes for about 60% of the roughly 670 donors, treating that subset as a discovery cohort. To study patterns of TCR occurrence, a later analysis re-analyzed previously published TCR beta repertoires from 700 or so donors and added high-resolution HLA genotyping. Class I and class II HLA loci were covered by the typing at four-digit resolution. What the authors observed across the whole study: According to the authors, the approach could potentially be generalized to other disease states and immunological phenotypes. In a later genetic analysis, a missense DCLRE1C variant was associated with V-gene and J-gene trimming of TCR beta chains, and the association was replicated in an independent cohort. A few of the identified cytomegalovirus-associated TCR beta chains were confirmed in vitro to be specific for cytomegalovirus antigens. In a later analysis, HLA-associated TCR beta chains were found to be more clonally expanded and to have lower generation probabilities than equally common non-associated chains. The cohort was sequenced for TCR beta chains only, and without alpha or paired-chain data the features that could be detected were limited. When HLA alleles, especially DR and DQ, strongly co-occurred, TCR associations were difficult to assign to individual alleles. Some IMGT-functional V segments, including TRBV6-2 and TRBV6-3, could not be distinguished by the 87-base-pair reads and were therefore excluded. In an earlier analysis of 587 of the donors, most TCR beta V segments appeared in productive rearrangements about 87% or about 30% of the time, broadly matching IMGT annotations. Linkage disequilibrium might explain the correlated functional status among segregating V segments, but an unknown experimental factor could not be ruled out. Specific HLA alleles were associated with 15,000 to 20,000 TCR beta sequences at a false discovery rate of 0.05 in a later analysis. Immune exposure information for the cohort was limited to CMV serostatus. A later analysis reported that several top co-occurrence clusters appeared linked to parvovirus B19, influenza, CMV and Epstein-Barr virus. Across donors, most TCR sequences were observed very rarely, whereas some public TCRs were present in many individuals. A further reported finding was that TCR beta sequences accurately predicted the HLA-A and HLA-B alleles for most subjects in the first cohort. A total of about 180 TCR beta chains were listed by the study as associated with cytomegalovirus. Because some donors lacked HLA typing at each locus, the association tests relied only on the typed subset. In both the original and validation cohorts, the classifier was reported to diagnose cytomegalovirus status with high specificity and sensitivity. In a later analysis, TCR association rates were found to vary across HLA loci, with the most associated TCRs seen for DRB1 alleles and the fewest for HLA-C alleles. Most CMV-associated TCR beta chains appeared to be HLA-restricted in a later analysis, and the HLA associations seemed to be driven largely by CMV exposure. Because counts were too low, approximately 18 rarely observed V segments, including chromosome 9 orphons, were excluded from the earlier analysis of 587 of the donors. The presence/absence analyses assumed that sequencing depth was roughly uniform across donors, and that assumption may not be true. Compared with the approximately 600-donor mean, donors in an Asian-associated ancestry cluster had fewer N-insertions in productive TCRs, according to a later genetic analysis. A cluster of highly shared sequence variants was judged likely to be a technical artifact of the sequencing pipeline.

Libraries were made using the immunoSEQ multiplex PCR assay. A mixture of 60 forward primers for TCR Vbeta segments and 13 reverse primers for TCR Jbeta segments was used in the multiplex PCR. A multiplex PCR assay on genomic DNA amplified the CDR3 region of rearranged TCR beta genes. On the Illumina HiSeq System, the amplified TCR beta libraries were sequenced as 87-base-pair reads. Processing in the source paper ran as follows. A later analysis tallied around 80 million unique TCR beta chains across the 666 repertoires, and approximately 12 million of those chains were shared by two or more donors. To remove PCR and sequencing errors, raw reads were error-corrected and collapsed into unique sequences using a nearest-neighbor algorithm that merged closely related sequences. To assign V, D and J gene segments, CDR3 sequences were aligned to IMGT reference sequences. For a sequence to be retained, a match of at least six nucleotides to both a V gene segment and a J gene segment was required. Rearrangements were classified as productive when the CDR3 lacked stop codons and remained in frame with V and J, and all other rearrangements were classified as non-productive. Following IMGT convention, CDR3 was defined as the stretch from the second conserved V-encoded cysteine up to the conserved J-encoded phenylalanine. The earlier analysis of more than 450 of the donors excluded sequences that lacked an unambiguous match to a single V gene segment. An earlier analysis of roughly 590 of the donors called V segments functional above 56.7% productive rearrangements and segregating when the between-donor standard deviation exceeded 5%. To diagnose cytomegalovirus status from the catalog of TCR beta chain sequences, a statistical classification framework was built. In a later analysis, V and J genes were assigned by comparing TCR nucleotide sequences against IMGT/GENE-DB human TR gene sequences. Using the TCRdist pipeline, a later analysis assigned CDR3 sequences along with most-parsimonious VDJ recombination scenarios. In a later analysis, every TCR beta chain was defined by the combination of its CDR3 amino acid sequence and its V-gene family, and reads without a unique V-gene family were dropped. In a later analysis, some 600 highly shared, low-generation-probability nucleotide sequences were removed to address suspected cross-contamination and a sequencing artifact. In a later analysis, a clonal expansion index for each public chain was calculated from normalized within-repertoire ranks of inferred template counts. Generation probabilities in a later analysis came from a VDJ recombination model fitted to out-of-frame rearrangements, and those results were checked against IGoR. In a later analysis, hypergeometric tests were used to score TCR-TCR, TCR-HLA and TCR-CMV co-occurrence, with a repertoire-size bias correction applied to TCR pairs. In a later analysis, false discovery rates were estimated by permuting HLA or CMV assignments 20 times. In a later analysis, co-occurring TCRs were grouped using DBSCAN, and TCRdist sequence similarity was added for clustering within HLA-allele-positive subsets. Repertoires with fewer than 30,000 or more than 120,000 public chains were left out of co-occurrence clustering, as were about five repertoires with anomalous nucleotide sharing. In its TCRdb copy, this immuneACCESS table keeps in-frame sequences only and misses some clones. Where compared with another copy, unresolved V genes explain less than half of these, and the others have no known cause. The V and J calls and clone size are taken from that table; D and trimming were inferred from the DNA. In this sample the table shows fewer than 150,000 clones, roughly 80% of which occur a single time. The leading ten clones occupy over 25% of the sample.

With respect to this clone: The antigen it binds to is not known. Base-call qualities are not available, and no considerably larger clone is one nucleotide away.

Spanning cysteine to phenylalanine, the CDR3 consists of 13 amino acids. The kept DNA is CDR3 alone, 39 bases in frame from the first base. V and J are trimmed by 7 bases and 9 bases, and the gene matches miss 12 bases of the junction. The germline V gene yields SQVTM for CDR1 and ANQGSEA for CDR2. The cohort was made up of around 720 healthy bone marrow donors. At the time of sampling, every cohort member was nominally healthy, though immune exposures that went unrecorded were likely present. The donor tested CMV seropositive, placing the donor among the approximately 290 seropositive members of the cohort. Every donor gave a peripheral blood sample, and the peripheral blood mononuclear cells from that sample were used for TCR beta sequencing. Genomic DNA extraction from the blood cell samples was performed with the Qiagen DNeasy Blood Extraction Kit.

Sequences were obtained from PBMCs. This clonotype was obtained from a man between 60 and 70 years old in good health and CMV-seropositive. Rearrangement joined TRBV29-1 to TRBJ2-7; a stretch of 10 junction bases matches TRBD1. The sequence in DNA is TGCAGCGCCAATCCCGGGACAGGGGCAGTGCAGTACTTC. Its product reads: CSANPGTGAVQYF.